One and the same sample provided the 13 T cell receptor beta chains below, sequenced in a study of a mutant IDH1 vaccine in newly diagnosed glioma. The antigens these receptors bind are not known. TCRdb's table, derived via immunoSEQ multiplex PCR, lists solely in-frame clones and lacks some. Of approximately 45,000 clones in the sample, around 92% are singletons; the top ten hold about 2.4%. Time point described: week 35, safety follow-up. Each dose of the vaccine consisted of 300 ug of mutant IDH1 20-mer peptide, with topical imiquimod. This material consisted of PBMCs, taken from a glioma patient whose treatment included an IDH1 peptide vaccine. The receptors stem from a man aged 50 to 59 with glioma.

The chain has TRBV30 and TRBJ1-3; 8 bases are shared with TRBD1. The CDR3 length is 18 residues. J gave up 8 bases and V 1 base, and 19 bases lay outside the gene matches. The germline CDR1 and CDR2 sequences are GTSNPN and SVGIG (reference sequence). CDR3 sequence (DNA): TGTGCCTGGAGTGGAGGGACAGGCCAGAGAAGCCTTTTGGACACCATATATTTT. Its protein product is CAWSGGTGQRSLLDTIYF.

The rearrangement uses TRBV19 and TRBJ1-5; D is uncertain. Per the germline V gene, CDR1 is LNHDA and CDR2 is SQIVND (reference sequence). The CDR3 length is 13 residues. Trimming cost V 9 bases and J 2 bases, with 11 bases left between them. The CDR3 DNA sequence: TGTGCCAGCAGAATAAGGGGCAATCAGCCCCAGCATTTT. Encoded protein: CASRIRGNQPQHF.

This chain joins TRBV30 and TRBJ2-3; TRBD2 agrees at 11 bases. CDR1 and CDR2 from the germline V gene are GTSNPN and SVGIG (reference sequence). The CDR3 has 16 residues. Trimming at V came to 2 bases and at J to 2 bases, leaving 6 bases not matched to a gene. Here the CDR3 reads CAWSLEGLADTDTQYF. The CDR3 DNA sequence: TGTGCCTGGAGTCTGGAGGGACTAGCGGACACAGATACGCAGTATTTT.

This sequence joins TRBV11-2 and TRBJ1-6; no firm D call. The CDR3 is made up of 16 amino acids. From germline, CDR1 is SGHAT and CDR2 FQNNGV. V was pared by 0 bases and J by 9 bases, with 15 bases between. CDR3 in amino acids: CASSLDRAGYRSPLHF. DNA of the CDR3: TGTGCCAGCAGCTTAGATCGTGCGGGTTATCGTTCACCCCTCCACTTT.

The chain is built from TRBV4-3 and TRBJ1-2; no definite D call. V was clipped by 1 base and J by 7 bases, with 16 bases between them. CDR1 and CDR2 from the germline V gene are LGHNA and YSLEER. The CDR3 sequence is 15 residues long. DNA of the CDR3: TGCGCCAGCAGCCAAGGGTCCGGGGTGTCCCGTGGCTACACCTTC. Translated: CASSQGSGVSRGYTF.

Here the CDR3 DNA reads TGTGCCACCAGCAGGGACAGCCACAATGAGCAGTTCTTC. Its protein product is CATSRDSHNEQFF. The rearrangement links TRBV15 to TRBJ2-1, with D possibly matching TRBD1 (6 bases). Trimming shortened V by 3 bases and J by 5 bases, and 8 bases separated the two germline ends. The CDR3 contains 13 residues. Germline CDR1 LNHNV, CDR2 YYDKDF (reference sequence).

This sequence joins TRBV11-2 and TRBJ2-4, with 8 bases aligning to TRBD2. This CDR3 is 15 amino acids long. With 1 base clipped from V and 6 bases from J, the junction kept 5 bases outside the gene matches. The V gene's germline CDR1 is SGHAT and CDR2 FQNNGV. CDR3 DNA sequence: TGTGCCAGCAGCTTAGGGACTAGCTCTTCAAACATTCAGTACTTC. Its protein product is CASSLGTSSSNIQYF.

The V and J genes are TRBV27 and TRBJ1-1, with 7 bases matching TRBD1. The trim removed 6 bases at V and 8 bases at J, leaving 3 bases unmatched. Germline CDR1 reads MNHEY; CDR2 reads SMNVEV (reference sequence). The length of the CDR3 is 11 residues. The CDR3 protein is CASRTGTEAFF. As DNA, the CDR3 is TGTGCCAGCAGGACAGGGACCGAAGCTTTCTTT.

V and J are TRBV9 and TRBJ2-7; D ambiguous. V lost 4 bases, J lost 2 bases, and 19 bases lay in between. CDR1 and CDR2 from the germline V gene are SGDLS and YYNGEE. The CDR3 contains 16 residues. CDR3 bases: TGTGCCAGCAGCCCCGACGGCGGAGTACTAACCTACGAGCAGTACTTC. It is translated as CASSPDGGVLTYEQYF.

The genes are TRBV5-1 and TRBJ1-4; a possible D gene is TRBD1 (5 bases). The V gene's germline CDR1 is SGHRS and CDR2 YFSETQ. Trimming left V 0 bases short and J 6 bases short, with 9 bases between. The CDR3 loop spans 14 amino acids. For the CDR3, the DNA is TGCGCCAGCAGCTTGGCGGGGGGTGATGAAAAACTGTTTTTT. This encodes CASSLAGGDEKLFF.

There are a few counts of this clone. The genes are TRBV19 and TRBJ1-5; TRBD1 might be the D (5 bases). Germline CDR1 and CDR2: LNHDA and SQIVND (reference sequence). Trimming shortened V by 5 bases and J by 4 bases, and 12 bases separated the two germline ends. CDR3 length: 14 residues. The CDR3 DNA is TGTGCCAGTAGTCCTTCTGCAGGGAATCAGCCCCAGCATTTT. Its protein product is CASSPSAGNQPQHF.

V and J are TRBV27 and TRBJ2-1; perhaps TRBD2 as D (6 bases). CDR3 length: 12 residues. Trimming cost V 4 bases and J 10 bases, with 11 bases left between them. Germline assignment: CDR1 MNHEY and CDR2 SMNVEV (reference sequence). CDR3 residues: CASSSGVAEQFF. The CDR3 nucleotides are TGTGCCAGCAGTTCGGGGGTTGCGGAGCAGTTCTTC.

The chain carries TRBV19 and TRBJ1-4, with D hard to call. V lost 8 bases, J lost 8 bases, and 12 bases lay in between. This CDR3 is built from 12 residues. Germline V gene sequence: CDR1 LNHDA, CDR2 SQIVND (reference sequence). The CDR3 protein is CASAKRDEKLFF. As DNA, the CDR3 is TGTGCCAGTGCCAAGCGAGACGAAAAACTGTTTTTT.